This entry lists 27 T cell receptor beta chains sequenced from one sample in a study of CD8 T cells in ankylosing spondylitis. One entry per CDR3 protein results from TCRdb running MiXCR on the 5' RACE reads. The table includes more than 7,500 distinct CDR3 sequences, about 3.8% detected once. The sample was blood, either unsorted or a sorted T cell fraction (not recorded which). Source of these receptors: a female donor with ankylosing spondylitis or in good health (not recorded which).

There are a few counts of this clonotype. The chain is built from TRBV9 and TRBJ1-1; 11 nucleotides align to TRBD1. The J segment lost 5 bases and the V segment lost 3 bases, leaving 6 bases of the junction unmatched. Germline loops: CDR1 SGDLS, CDR2 YYNGEE. CDR3 length: 15 amino acids. Written as DNA, the CDR3 is TGTGCCAGCAGCGGGACAGGGGGCGTTGTGACTGAAGCTTTCTTT. It yields the protein CASSGTGGVVTEAFF.

By proportion, this clonotype is medium-sized. The chain combines TRBV9 with TRBJ1-6, with D unclear. V was shortened by 4 bases and J by 12 bases, with 14 bases between the two germline ends. The CDR3 has 13 amino acids. CDR1 and CDR2 (germline): SGDLS, YYNGEE. This CDR3 reads CASSPLEGGPLHF. The CDR3 nucleotides are TGTGCCAGCAGCCCCCTGGAGGGCGGACCCCTCCACTTT.

This clonotype was counted many times. The chain recombines TRBV9 with TRBJ2-3, with 8 bases matching TRBD2. The CDR3 sequence is 16 residues long. Unmatched junction bases numbered 9, after V lost 4 bases and J lost 2 bases. Germline-derived CDR1 and CDR2 are SGDLS and YYNGEE. CDR3 protein: CASSPRGGGPTDTQYF. Written as DNA, the CDR3 is TGTGCCAGCAGCCCCCGGGGCGGGGGGCCCACAGATACGCAGTATTTT.

This clonotype ranks as medium-sized. This rearrangement joins TRBV9 to TRBJ2-7, with D tentatively TRBD1 or TRBD2 (5 bases each). Trimming pared 0 bases from V and 0 bases from J, leaving 10 bases between. CDR3 length: 15 residues. CDR1 is SGDLS and CDR2 is YYNGEE in the germline V gene. Here the CDR3 DNA reads TGTGCCAGCAGCGTAGAGGGGACGGCCTCCTACGAGCAGTACTTC. Amino acids: CASSVEGTASYEQYF.

This clonotype was observed a few times. The chain employs TRBV9 and TRBJ2-5; weak D call: TRBD2 (5 bases). The V gene lost 0 bases and the J gene lost 0 bases, with 9 bases spanning the gap. Germline V gene lookup returns CDR1 SGDLS and CDR2 YYNGEE. This CDR3 has 15 amino acids. The CDR3 nucleotides read TGTGCCAGCAGCGTAGGCATAGCGTACCAAGAGACCCAGTACTTC. Translating it yields CASSVGIAYQETQYF.

This clonotype was found a few times. V and J are TRBV9 and TRBJ2-3; 8 nucleotides agree with TRBD1. J was trimmed by 4 bases and V by 3 bases; bases with no gene match: 10. This CDR3 has 16 residues. Per the germline V gene, CDR1 is SGDLS and CDR2 is YYNGEE. CDR3 sequence reads: CASSATGEKYPDTQYF. The CDR3 DNA reads TGTGCCAGCAGCGCGACAGGGGAAAAATACCCAGATACGCAGTATTTT.

This clonotype was seen at least ten times. The chain couples TRBV9 to TRBJ1-1; no clear D. This CDR3 has 14 amino acids. V lost 4 bases and J 1 base, leaving 11 bases between the germline ends. Per germline, CDR1 SGDLS and CDR2 YYNGEE. The CDR3 DNA is TGTGCCAGCAGCCCCCCCTATGGGAACACTGAAGCTTTCTTT. It yields the protein CASSPPYGNTEAFF. Variable domain in full (rest from reference TRBV9 and TRBJ1-1): DSGVTQTPKHLITATGQRVTLRCSPRSGDLSVYWYQQSLDQGLQFLIQYYNGEERAKGNILERFSAQQFPDLHSELNLSSLELGDSALYFCASSPPYGNTEAFFGQGTRLTVV.

This clonotype was counted a few times. The J gene is TRBJ2-7, the V gene TRBV9, with TRBD1 as a possible D gene (5 bases). This CDR3 comprises 15 residues. V gave up 0 bases and J gave up 0 bases, with 10 bases separating them. The germline V gene has CDR1 SGDLS and CDR2 YYNGEE. The CDR3, as DNA: TGTGCCAGCAGCGTAGAGGGGCTCAGCTCCTACGAGCAGTACTTC. This sequence encodes CASSVEGLSSYEQYF.

This clonotype has a handful of counts. CDR3 sequence (DNA): TGTGCCAGCAGCACCCCGGAGGCTAGCGTGTTCTTC. Encoded protein: CASSTPEASVFF. J is TRBJ2-1 and V is TRBV9; D is perhaps TRBD2 (6 bases). The CDR3 contains 12 residues. The germline CDR1 and CDR2 sequences are SGDLS and YYNGEE. Deletions cut 4 bases from V and 15 bases from J, with 17 bases between.

In this sample, this clonotype is large. This sequence joins TRBV9 and TRBJ2-3; TRBD2 matches 9 bases. Germline V gene lookup returns CDR1 SGDLS and CDR2 YYNGEE. The CDR3 spans 16 residues. The junction had 5 bases not matched to a gene; V was cut back by 0 bases and J by 3 bases. The CDR3 bases are TGTGCCAGCAGCGTAGACGCGGGGGGGCAGACAGATACGCAGTATTTT. As protein: CASSVDAGGQTDTQYF.

This clonotype was seen ten or more times. The chain couples TRBV9 to TRBJ1-1, with D maybe TRBD1 (5 bases). The CDR3 length is 11 residues. V was clipped by 7 bases and J by 5 bases, with 9 bases between them. The V gene's germline CDR1 is SGDLS and CDR2 YYNGEE. CDR3 in DNA: TGTGCCAGCGGGGGTGGGACTGAAGCTTTCTTT. This translates into CASGGGTEAFF.

This clonotype is labeled as medium-sized. The chain uses TRBV9 and TRBJ2-3, with 9 positions matching TRBD2. Germline lookup yields CDR1 SGDLS and CDR2 YYNGEE. The CDR3 is 16 amino acids. V was clipped by 0 bases and J by 4 bases; unmatched bases: 6. The CDR3 spells CASSVAGGGAADTQYF. The DNA of the CDR3 is TGTGCCAGCAGCGTAGCTGGCGGGGGGGCCGCAGATACGCAGTATTTT. The variable domain in full, with the rest retrieved from reference TRBV9 and TRBJ2-3, is DSGVTQTPKHLITATGQRVTLRCSPRSGDLSVYWYQQSLDQGLQFLIQYYNGEERAKGNILERFSAQQFPDLHSELNLSSLELGDSALYFCASSVAGGGAADTQYFGPGTRLTVL.

Relative to its sample, this clonotype is medium-sized. This chain joins TRBV9 and TRBJ1-1, with TRBD1 identical over 9 bases. CDR3 length: 17 amino acids. Germline values: CDR1 SGDLS, CDR2 YYNGEE. V trimming: 3 bases; J trimming: 6 bases; junction bases outside the gene matches: 15. CDR3 DNA sequence: TGTGCCAGCAGCGCCCTTCGGACAGGGGAGCCCTTCGCTGAAGCTTTCTTT. It encodes CASSALRTGEPFAEAFF.

By frequency in the sample, this clonotype is medium-sized. This rearrangement joins TRBV9 to TRBJ1-2; D call uncertain. The CDR3 length is 11 residues. V lost 3 bases and J 4 bases, leaving 4 bases between the germline ends. Looked up from germline, CDR1 is SGDLS and CDR2 is YYNGEE. In DNA form, the CDR3 reads TGTGCCAGCAGCGACGGCTATGGCTACACCTTC. This encodes CASSDGYGYTF.

Sample share makes this clonotype medium-sized. CDR3 loop: CASSVEGGFGYTF. CDR3 DNA: TGTGCCAGCAGCGTAGAAGGGGGGTTTGGCTACACCTTC. The V gene is TRBV9, the J gene TRBJ1-2; tentatively, D is TRBD1 (6 bases). The CDR3 spans 13 residues. Germline V gene data show CDR1 as SGDLS and CDR2 as YYNGEE. V was trimmed by 0 bases and J by 7 bases, leaving 10 bases between them.

The table lists this clonotype with many counts. V and J are TRBV9 and TRBJ1-1; no clear D gene. This CDR3 region has 15 residues. The germline CDR1 and CDR2 sequences are SGDLS and YYNGEE. V was cut by 0 bases and J by 5 bases, with 14 bases left in between. CDR3 region: CASSVDDSQPTEAFF. The CDR3 nucleotides read TGTGCCAGCAGCGTAGATGACTCACAGCCGACTGAAGCTTTCTTT.

In this sample, this clonotype turned up many times. This chain connects TRBV9 to TRBJ1-6; D gene ambiguous. Trimming removed 0 bases at V and 9 bases at J, with 10 bases between. CDR1 SGDLS and CDR2 YYNGEE come from the germline V gene. This CDR3 is 14 amino acids long. The CDR3 region has the DNA TGTGCCAGCAGCGTAGGGCGGACCCTTTCACCCCTCCACTTT. Translation gives CASSVGRTLSPLHF.

The rearrangement links TRBV9 to TRBJ2-3; a possible D gene is TRBD2 (6 bases). The CDR3 consists of 15 residues. CDR1 is SGDLS and CDR2 is YYNGEE in the germline V gene. Trimming stripped 0 bases from V and 0 bases from J, with 8 bases between. In DNA, the CDR3 is TGTGCCAGCAGCGTAGGGCTAGCGAGCACAGATACGCAGTATTTT. Protein sequence: CASSVGLASTDTQYF.

This chain joins TRBV9 and TRBJ2-7; 11 bases match TRBD2. Germline V lookup: CDR1 SGDLS, CDR2 YYNGEE. The CDR3 loop spans 15 amino acids. V shed 2 bases, J shed 5 bases, and the junction held 6 bases outside the gene matches. CDR3 nucleotides: TGTGCCAGCAGCGTTGGACTAGCGGGTATCCACGAGCAGTACTTC. It translates to CASSVGLAGIHEQYF.

This clonotype has a count of ten or more. The chain joins TRBV9 to TRBJ2-1; 7 positions agree with TRBD2. This CDR3 spans 16 amino acids. Germline V gene lookup returns CDR1 SGDLS and CDR2 YYNGEE. V gave up 0 bases and J gave up 8 bases; unmatched junction bases: 11. DNA of the CDR3: TGTGCCAGCAGCGTAGCTTCTGGGACTATTTACCATGAGCAGTTCTTC. Amino acids: CASSVASGTIYHEQFF.

This clonotype was observed many times. The chain carries TRBV9 and TRBJ2-1; D not resolved. Germline CDR1 and CDR2: SGDLS and YYNGEE. This CDR3 comprises 15 residues. Trimming cost V 0 bases and J 1 base, with 8 bases left between them. CDR3 nucleotide sequence: TGTGCCAGCAGCGTAGATCCCCAGTCCTACAATGAGCAGTTCTTC. Translated, it gives CASSVDPQSYNEQFF.

This clonotype is categorized as medium-sized. This chain links TRBV9 with TRBJ1-2; a possible D gene is TRBD1 (5 bases). The CDR3 length is 16 residues. In germline, CDR1 is SGDLS, CDR2 YYNGEE. V was pared by 3 bases and J by 2 bases, with 17 bases between. Written as DNA, the CDR3 is TGTGCCAGCAGCGCGGGGACGGGAGAGAGGAACTATGGCTACACCTTC. Translated: CASSAGTGERNYGYTF.

This clonotype appeared many times. The genes are TRBV9 and TRBJ1-1; the D is unclear. Trimming left V 4 bases short and J 3 bases short, with 7 bases between. The length of the CDR3 is 12 residues. The germline V gene has CDR1 SGDLS and CDR2 YYNGEE. CDR3 region: CASSPGDTEAFF. Here the CDR3 DNA reads TGTGCCAGCAGCCCTGGGGACACTGAAGCTTTCTTT.

This clonotype was recorded at least ten times. CDR3 nucleotides: TGTGCCAGCAGCGTAGTCGGGGCTGCCCAAAACATTCAGTACTTC. Translated: CASSVVGAAQNIQYF. The chain recombines TRBV9 with TRBJ2-4, with D possibly being TRBD1 or TRBD2 (5 bases each). Germline lookup yields CDR1 SGDLS and CDR2 YYNGEE. Trimming removed 0 bases at V and 5 bases at J, with 12 bases between. The CDR3 spans 15 residues. Full variable domain (missing parts from reference TRBV9 and TRBJ2-4): DSGVTQTPKHLITATGQRVTLRCSPRSGDLSVYWYQQSLDQGLQFLIQYYNGEERAKGNILERFSAQQFPDLHSELNLSSLELGDSALYFCASSVVGAAQNIQYFGAGTRLSVL.

This clonotype was seen at least ten times. The J gene is TRBJ1-1, the V gene TRBV9; 7 bases map to TRBD1. Germline CDR1 and CDR2: SGDLS and YYNGEE. Trimming cost V 3 bases and J 3 bases; bases outside gene matches: 5. The CDR3 is made up of 14 amino acids. The CDR3 is CASSGIQGDTEAFF. The CDR3, as DNA: TGTGCCAGCAGCGGAATTCAGGGGGACACTGAAGCTTTCTTT.

This clonotype appeared many times. The chain carries TRBV9 and TRBJ2-3; maybe TRBD2 (6 bases). Germline V gives CDR1 SGDLS, CDR2 YYNGEE. This CDR3 is 14 amino acids long. The germline V and J ends were trimmed by 3 bases and 0 bases, with 8 bases remaining between them. CDR3 DNA sequence: TGTGCCAGCAGCGCCGGGGGAAGCACAGATACGCAGTATTTT. Protein: CASSAGGSTDTQYF.

In its sample, this clonotype was seen many times. V and J are TRBV9 and TRBJ2-3; 9 bases line up with TRBD2. CDR3 size: 15 residues. The trim removed 4 bases at V and 0 bases at J, leaving 3 bases unmatched. Per the germline V gene, CDR1 is SGDLS and CDR2 is YYNGEE. This CDR3 reads CASSLAGVSTDTQYF. The CDR3 DNA reads as TGTGCCAGCAGCTTAGCGGGAGTCAGCACAGATACGCAGTATTTT.